What follows are 28 T cell receptor beta chains derived from one specimen sequenced in a study of graft-versus-host responses after intestinal transplantation. No antigen has been identified for these receptors. Repertoires were generated with immunoSEQ multiplex PCR, while TCRdb's copy carries only in-frame clones and drops some. The sample has roughly 100,000 clones, roughly nine tenths seen once. The source was unstimulated CD4+ T cells sorted from spleen or lymph node cells, collected before intestinal transplant. Receptors originate from a human donor who received an intestinal transplant.

The chain recombines TRBV4-1 with TRBJ2-3; D may be TRBD2 (6 bases). The germline V gene encodes CDR1 MGHRA and CDR2 YSYEKL. CDR3 size: 13 residues. The V end was cut by 5 bases, the J end by 4 bases, with 10 bases between. The CDR3 sequence: CASSGLRADTQYF. The CDR3 region has the DNA TGCGCCAGCAGCGGACTACGTGCAGATACGCAGTATTTT.

Written as DNA, the CDR3 is TGTGCCAGCAGCCAAGCCAGGACTAGCCTCCAGGAAGGAGATACGCAGTATTTT. Amino acid sequence: CASSQARTSLQEGDTQYF. The V and J genes are TRBV4-2 and TRBJ2-3; TRBD2 aligns across 8 bases. CDR1 LGHNA and CDR2 YNFKEQ come from the germline V gene. J gave up 5 bases and V 1 base, and 14 bases lay outside the gene matches. The CDR3 covers 18 residues.

This chain links TRBV28 with TRBJ1-2; 7 bases align to TRBD1. Germline values: CDR1 MDHEN, CDR2 SYDVKM. J lost 4 bases, V lost 5 bases, and 4 bases had no gene match. This CDR3 is built from 13 residues. CDR3 bases: TGTGCCAGCAGTCTACAGGGGAGCTATGGCTACACCTTC. Residues: CASSLQGSYGYTF.

The chain employs TRBV6-1 and TRBJ2-7, with D unclear. V lost 6 bases and J lost 1, with 10 bases in between. The germline V gene encodes CDR1 MNHNS and CDR2 SASEGT. The CDR3 runs to 13 residues. The CDR3, as DNA: TGTGCCAGCAGGCCAATAAGTTCCTACGAGCAGTACTTC. Its protein product is CASRPISSYEQYF.

This clone was observed once. At one end the junction does not follow the germline gene, possibly because of a read error. The V gene is TRBV11-3, the J gene TRBJ2-2; TRBD1 agrees at 7 bases. This CDR3 is built from 14 residues. Germline loops: CDR1 SGHNT, CDR2 YENEEA. CDR3 region: CAGSRDRSAGELFF. Written as DNA, the CDR3 is TGTGCCGGCAGCCGGGACAGATCCGCCGGGGAGCTGTTTTTT.

The rearrangement links TRBV5-1 to TRBJ1-6, with D tentatively TRBD1 (5 bases). CDR1 and CDR2 from the germline V gene are SGHRS and YFSETQ. The V and J ends lost 0 bases and 2 bases respectively, with 9 bases between them. The CDR3 is 16 residues long. The CDR3 bases are TGCGCCAGCAGCTTGGATACGGGGCCCTATAATTCACCCCTCCACTTT. This sequence encodes CASSLDTGPYNSPLHF. The entire variable domain, with the rest obtained from reference TRBV5-1 and TRBJ1-6, is as follows: KAGVTQTPRYLIKTRGQQVTLSCSPISGHRSVSWYQQTPGQGLQFLFEYFSETQRNKGNFPGRFSGRQFSNSRSEMNVSTLELGDSALYLCASSLDTGPYNSPLHFGNGTRLTVT.

The rearrangement joins TRBV9 to TRBJ1-3; a weak D match, TRBD1 (6 bases). Trimming cost V 0 bases and J 4 bases, with 14 bases left between them. This CDR3 region has 16 residues. Germline CDR1 SGDLS, CDR2 YYNGEE. CDR3 amino acids: CASSVGGGREGNTIYF. CDR3 bases: TGTGCCAGCAGCGTAGGTGGGGGGCGCGAGGGAAACACCATATATTTT.

The V and J genes are TRBV7-6 and TRBJ2-2, with TRBD1 as a possible D gene (6 bases). The CDR3 totals 14 residues. V lost 4 bases, J lost 6 bases, and 12 bases lay in between. The germline V gene encodes CDR1 SGHVS and CDR2 FNYEAQ. The CDR3 sequence is CASSSDTGSGELFF. The CDR3 region has the DNA TGTGCCAGCAGCTCAGACACAGGGTCCGGGGAGCTGTTTTTT.

The chain employs TRBV5-1 and TRBJ2-7; possibly TRBD1 for D (6 bases). The CDR3 totals 17 residues. With 0 bases removed from V and 4 bases from J, the gap between germline ends came to 20 bases. The germline V gene has CDR1 SGHRS and CDR2 YFSETQ. The CDR3 DNA reads TGCGCCAGCAGCTTGGCCGACAGGACCCACGCTATTTACGAGCAGTACTTC. It translates to CASSLADRTHAIYEQYF.

The chain combines TRBV7-2 with TRBJ2-1, with 8 positions matching TRBD2. Germline CDR1 and CDR2: SGHTA and FQGNSA. Losses at the gene ends were 1 base for V and 7 bases for J; bases not matched to a gene: 9. This CDR3 has 16 residues. The CDR3 DNA is TGTGCCAGCAGCTTAGGGGGCGGGAGGACTTGGAATGAGCAGTTCTTC. It yields the protein CASSLGGGRTWNEQFF.

The genes are TRBV5-1 and TRBJ2-7; D is ambiguous. This CDR3 is 16 amino acids long. Trimming took off 0 bases at V and 0 bases at J, with 13 bases between the two ends. Germline CDR1 reads SGHRS; CDR2 reads YFSETQ. CDR3: CASSLVADRSSYEQYF. The CDR3 nucleotides are TGCGCCAGCAGCTTGGTTGCAGATCGGAGCTCCTACGAGCAGTACTTC.

The chain combines TRBV19 with TRBJ1-1; possibly TRBD1 for D (5 bases). V was shortened by 7 bases and J by 1 base, with 19 bases between the two germline ends. The CDR3 loop spans 16 amino acids. Germline assignment: CDR1 LNHDA and CDR2 SQIVND (reference sequence). The CDR3 protein is CASTLSGARANTEAFF. The CDR3 region has the DNA TGTGCCAGTACCCTTTCCGGGGCCCGGGCGAACACTGAAGCTTTCTTT.

This chain uses TRBV7-9 with TRBJ2-1, with 13 nucleotides matching TRBD2. The germline gives CDR1 SEHNR, CDR2 FQNEAQ (reference sequence). J gave up 6 bases and V 2 bases, and 7 bases lay outside the gene matches. The CDR3 length is 17 residues. The CDR3 sequence is CASSLTTSGGGSNEQFF. Here the CDR3 DNA reads TGTGCCAGCAGCTTAACAACTAGCGGGGGGGGCTCCAATGAGCAGTTCTTC.

CDR3 in amino acids: CSVRWQEEGIQYF. Written as DNA, the CDR3 is TGCAGCGTCCGCTGGCAGGAGGAGGGCATTCAGTACTTC. The V and J genes are TRBV29-1 and TRBJ2-4, with a weak D call TRBD2 (6 bases). Trimming took off 6 bases at V and 9 bases at J, with 18 bases between the two ends. The CDR3 loop spans 13 amino acids. CDR1 SQVTM and CDR2 ANQGSEA come from the germline V gene.

The chain is built from TRBV27 and TRBJ2-5; 7 nucleotides agree with TRBD2. Germline values: CDR1 MNHEY, CDR2 SMNVEV (reference sequence). The CDR3 length is 15 residues. Trimming cost V 6 bases and J 5 bases; bases outside gene matches: 12. CDR3 in DNA: TGTGCCAGCAGCTTCCTAGGGAGGGGAATGGAGACCCAGTACTTC. This sequence encodes CASSFLGRGMETQYF.

V and J are TRBV5-1 and TRBJ1-3, with no clear D. V was cut by 2 bases and J by 0 bases, with 9 bases left in between. CDR3 length equals 15 residues. Germline V CDR1 and CDR2: SGHRS, YFSETQ. The CDR3 spells CASSFGRSSGNTIYF. In DNA form, the CDR3 reads TGCGCCAGCAGCTTCGGGAGGAGCTCTGGAAACACCATATATTTT.

This clone was counted a single time. The J gene is TRBJ2-7, the V gene TRBV29-1; D is possibly TRBD1 (6 bases). Germline V lookup: CDR1 SQVTM, CDR2 ANQGSEA. V dropped 6 bases and J dropped 3 bases, with 30 bases sitting between them. This CDR3 has 18 residues. The CDR3 nucleotides are TGCAGCGTCGACCTCCTGGTAGGGCAACAGGGCGGTTTCTACGAGCAGTACTTC. It is translated as CSVDLLVGQQGGFYEQYF.

The chain couples TRBV13 to TRBJ1-6; the D is unclear. The CDR3 extends over 12 amino acids. CDR1 is PRHDT and CDR2 is FYEKMQ in the germline V gene (reference sequence). V lost 6 bases and J lost 7, with 7 bases in between. The CDR3 sequence is CASSPQNSPLHF. The CDR3 nucleotides are TGTGCCAGCAGTCCTCAAAATTCACCCCTCCACTTT. The variable domain in full, completed from reference TRBV13 and TRBJ1-6, reads AAGVIQSPRHLIKEKRETATLKCYPIPRHDTVYWYQQGPGQDPQFLISFYEKMQSDKGSIPDRFSAQQFSDYHSELNMSSLELGDSALYFCASSPQNSPLHFGNGTRLTVT.

This rearrangement joins TRBV18 to TRBJ2-7, with D hard to call. Germline loops: CDR1 KGHSH, CDR2 LQKENI. There are 15 residues in the CDR3. The V and J ends lost 1 base and 4 bases respectively, with 14 bases between them. CDR3 residues: CASSPRLQLPYEQYF. CDR3 bases: TGTGCCAGCTCACCACGTTTGCAGTTACCTTACGAGCAGTACTTC. Together with reference TRBV18 and TRBJ2-7, the CDR3 gives the full variable domain: NAGVMQNPRHLVRRRGQEARLRCSPMKGHSHVYWYRQLPEEGLKFMVYLQKENIIDESGMPKERFSAEFPKEGPSILRIQQVVRGDSAAYFCASSPRLQLPYEQYFGPGTRLTVT.

The chain uses TRBV6-5 and TRBJ2-5; TRBD2 matches 7 bases. Germline V gives CDR1 MNHEY, CDR2 SVGAGI. Losses at the gene ends were 6 bases for V and 5 bases for J; bases not matched to a gene: 6. This CDR3 is 13 amino acids long. The CDR3 nucleotides are TGTGCCAGCAGGCGGGGAGGGAGGGAGACCCAGTACTTC. This encodes CASRRGGRETQYF.

The chain carries TRBV5-1 and TRBJ1-4, with a weak D call TRBD1 (6 bases). The CDR3 has 17 amino acids. The germline V gene encodes CDR1 SGHRS and CDR2 YFSETQ. V was pared by 4 bases and J by 1 base, with 17 bases between. CDR3 amino acids: CASSHAQGPLTNEKLFF. For the CDR3, the DNA is TGCGCCAGCAGCCACGCACAGGGTCCCCTAACTAATGAAAAACTGTTTTTT.

The chain combines TRBV11-2 with TRBJ2-1; 15 bases fit TRBD2. This CDR3 contains 17 residues. From germline, CDR1 is SGHAT and CDR2 FQNNGV. Losses at the gene ends were 2 bases for V and 7 bases for J; bases not matched to a gene: 6. CDR3 sequence (DNA): TGTGCCAGCAGCTTAATAGGACTAGCGGGAGGGGGGAATGAGCAGTTCTTC. Translating gives CASSLIGLAGGGNEQFF.

The chain carries TRBV11-2 and TRBJ2-7, with TRBD1 matching over 8 bases. In germline, CDR1 is SGHAT, CDR2 FQNNGV. Trimming took 5 bases from V and 0 from J; bases not matched to a gene: 15. This CDR3 has 18 residues. The CDR3: CASSQAFRQGLISYEQYF. The CDR3 DNA follows: TGTGCCAGCAGCCAAGCCTTTAGACAGGGGCTAATCTCCTACGAGCAGTACTTC.

The chain carries TRBV5-1 and TRBJ1-2; a possible D gene is TRBD1 (6 bases). The length of the CDR3 is 17 residues. Trimming took 0 bases from V and 2 from J, leaving 17 bases between them. The germline CDR1 and CDR2 sequences are SGHRS and YFSETQ. The chain's CDR3 is CASSLEHGDNPNYGYTF. For the CDR3, the DNA is TGCGCCAGCAGCTTGGAGCATGGGGACAACCCCAACTATGGCTACACCTTC.

The J gene is TRBJ1-1, the V gene TRBV19, with 8 bases lining up with TRBD1. CDR3 length: 14 amino acids. Losses at the gene ends were 0 bases for V and 4 bases for J; bases not matched to a gene: 1. Germline CDR1 is LNHDA and CDR2 is SQIVND (reference sequence). The CDR3 reads CASSIEGTGTEAFF. The CDR3 coding sequence is TGTGCCAGTAGTATAGAGGGGACAGGCACTGAAGCTTTCTTT.

The V call is TRBV6-1, the J call TRBJ1-2, with a tentative D call TRBD1 (5 bases). The CDR3 is made up of 13 amino acids. CDR1 and CDR2 from the germline V gene are MNHNS and SASEGT. V gave up 8 bases and J gave up 3 bases, with 13 bases separating them. The CDR3 DNA is TGTGCCAGCGGTCAGGGTCTTGACTATGGCTACACCTTC. Translation: CASGQGLDYGYTF.

The chain carries TRBV15 and TRBJ2-4; D unresolved. V was trimmed by 6 bases and J by 9 bases, leaving 18 bases between them. CDR1 and CDR2 (germline): LNHNV, YYDKDF (reference sequence). The CDR3 loop spans 14 amino acids. The CDR3: CATSADLIDGIQYF. The CDR3 bases are TGTGCCACCAGTGCGGACCTAATCGATGGCATTCAGTACTTC.

The chain links TRBV30 to TRBJ1-5; 9 nucleotides agree with TRBD1. The V segment lost 2 bases and the J segment 6 bases; nucleotides outside the gene matches: 5. The CDR3 totals 14 residues. From germline, CDR1 is GTSNPN and CDR2 SVGIG (reference sequence). The CDR3 DNA is TGTGCCTGGAGTCGTACAGGGGGCTCTCAGCCCCAGCATTTT. Translating gives CAWSRTGGSQPQHF.